One sample yielded the 25 T cell receptor beta chains listed below, sequenced in a study of cytomegalovirus exposure and HLA in healthy donors. PCR amplification relied on 60 Vbeta primers (plus 13 Jbeta primers). TCRdb's copy holds only in-frame clones and misses some; the assay was immunoSEQ multiplex PCR. The sample has 150,000 to 200,000 clones; about 75% are singletons. The sample comprised PBMCs. These receptors originate from a male donor in good health and CMV-seronegative.

The sample holds a few counts of this clone. This rearrangement joins TRBV5-5 to TRBJ2-7; no clear D gene. This CDR3 has 11 amino acids. V lost 5 bases and J 3 bases, leaving 6 bases between the germline ends. Germline CDR1 reads SGHKS; CDR2 reads YYEKEE (reference sequence). CDR3 protein: CASSDNYEQYF. The CDR3 coding sequence is TGTGCCAGCAGTGACAACTACGAGCAGTACTTC.

This clone occurred a few times. The chain uses TRBV19 and TRBJ2-5, with 10 bases identical to TRBD1. The CDR3 has 13 residues. CDR1 is LNHDA, CDR2 SQIVND, per germline (reference sequence). V gave up 6 bases and J gave up 4 bases; unmatched junction bases: 2. CDR3 region: CASSWTGGETQYF. In nucleotides, the CDR3 is TGTGCCAGTAGCTGGACAGGGGGAGAGACCCAGTACTTC.

V usage is TRBV6-1 and J usage is TRBJ1-4, with 8 positions matching TRBD1. This CDR3 comprises 14 residues. After removal of 4 bases from V and 6 bases from J, the junction contained 4 bases not matched to a gene. Looked up from germline, CDR1 is MNHNS and CDR2 is SASEGT. For the CDR3, the DNA is TGTGCCAGCAGTGTCACAGGGGGGTATGAAAAACTGTTTTTT. This encodes CASSVTGGYEKLFF.

The chain recombines TRBV19 with TRBJ2-5; 8 bases line up with TRBD2. This CDR3 contains 13 residues. The V segment lost 5 bases and the J segment 5 bases; nucleotides outside the gene matches: 4. Germline CDR1 reads LNHDA; CDR2 reads SQIVND (reference sequence). The CDR3 here is CASSAREGETQYF. DNA for the CDR3: TGTGCCAGTAGTGCCCGGGAGGGGGAGACCCAGTACTTC.

This chain uses TRBV21-1 with TRBJ1-1; no check of the table's D call, TRBD1, against the DNA was made. TRBV21-1 is a documented pseudogene. This CDR3 has 16 residues. CDR3 loop: CASSGRTGEGENEAFF. The CDR3 DNA follows: TGTGCCAGCAGCGGGCGGACAGGGGAGGGGGAAAATGAAGCTTTCTTT.

This clone came up a few times. CDR3 amino acids: CATSRDRQETQYF. As DNA, the CDR3 is TGTGCCACCAGCAGGGACAGACAAGAGACCCAGTACTTC. J is TRBJ2-5 and V is TRBV15; tentative D call: TRBD1 (6 bases). Deletions cut 3 bases from V and 2 bases from J, with 7 bases between. The CDR3 has 13 amino acids. The germline CDR1 and CDR2 sequences are LNHNV and YYDKDF (reference sequence).

This rearrangement joins TRBV30 to TRBJ1-5; D unresolved. The CDR3 totals 14 residues. Deletions cut 0 bases from V and 4 bases from J, with 10 bases between. Germline CDR1 is GTSNPN and CDR2 is SVGIG (reference sequence). CDR3 DNA sequence: TGTGCCTGGAGTGTATCCAGTCTTAATCAGCCCCAGCATTTT. Its translation is CAWSVSSLNQPQHF. The full variable domain, its missing parts supplied by reference TRBV30 and TRBJ1-5, is SQTIHQWPATLVQPVGSPLSLECTVEGTSNPNLYWYRQAAGRGLQLLFYSVGIGQISSEVPQNLSASRPQDRQFILSSKKLLLSDSGFYLCAWSVSSLNQPQHFGDGTRLSIL.

This chain connects TRBV19 to TRBJ2-7; TRBD1 matches at 7 bases. From germline, CDR1 is LNHDA and CDR2 SQIVND (reference sequence). The ends lost 3 bases at V and 2 bases at J; junction bases unmatched: 7. This CDR3 is 15 amino acids long. In nucleotides, the CDR3 is TGTGCCAGTAGTATTGGTTCGGGACAGACCTACGAGCAGTACTTC. Translating gives CASSIGSGQTYEQYF.

This clone was seen once. This sequence joins TRBV11-2 and TRBJ1-2; D may be TRBD1 (5 bases). With 5 bases removed from V and 7 bases from J, the gap between germline ends came to 11 bases. This CDR3 contains 12 residues. Germline V gene sequence: CDR1 SGHAT, CDR2 FQNNGV. The CDR3 region is CASSLRTSGYTF. DNA of the CDR3: TGTGCCAGCAGCCTCCGGACATCTGGCTACACCTTC.

The chain couples TRBV5-3 to TRBJ1-1, with D possibly matching TRBD1 (5 bases). TRBV5-3 is classed as an ORF, of uncertain function. V shed 0 bases and J shed 0 bases, with 6 bases lying between them. CDR3 length equals 14 residues. The CDR3 DNA sequence: TGTGCCAGAAGCTTGGGACAGATGAACACTGAAGCTTTCTTT. This gives the protein CARSLGQMNTEAFF.

This clone showed up just once. The chain couples TRBV19 to TRBJ1-2; 11 bases match TRBD1. This CDR3 comprises 14 residues. The germline V gene encodes CDR1 LNHDA and CDR2 SQIVND (reference sequence). With 4 bases clipped from V and 7 bases from J, the junction kept 5 bases outside the gene matches. The CDR3 is CASSTRTGGFGYTF. In DNA, the CDR3 is TGTGCCAGTAGTACCCGGACAGGGGGCTTTGGCTACACCTTC.

The chain employs TRBV5-1 and TRBJ2-3; TRBD2 agrees at 8 bases. Germline loops: CDR1 SGHRS, CDR2 YFSETQ. V shed 1 base and J 2 bases; nucleotides not matched to a gene: 3. The CDR3 loop spans 15 amino acids. The CDR3 bases are TGCGCCAGCAGCTTGACTAGCGGACTCACAGATACGCAGTATTTT. Amino acid sequence: CASSLTSGLTDTQYF.

The chain couples TRBV7-2 to TRBJ2-3; possibly TRBD1 for D (6 bases). This CDR3 spans 14 amino acids. The V gene's germline CDR1 is SGHTA and CDR2 FQGNSA. V lost 5 bases to trimming and J lost 2 bases, with 11 bases between them. CDR3 sequence reads: CASSHREYTDTQYF. As DNA, the CDR3 is TGTGCCAGCAGCCACAGGGAGTACACAGATACGCAGTATTTT.

The gene calls are TRBV28 and TRBJ2-5, with 9 nucleotides matching TRBD1. CDR1 and CDR2 (germline): MDHEN, SYDVKM. Unmatched junction bases numbered 5, after V lost 5 bases and J lost 4 bases. The CDR3 has 14 residues. CDR3 in amino acids: CASSRTGAIETQYF. The CDR3 nucleotides are TGTGCCAGCAGTCGGACAGGGGCCATAGAGACCCAGTACTTC.

The rearrangement joins TRBV6-5 to TRBJ1-3; the D gene is possibly TRBD1 (5 bases). This CDR3 has 16 residues. Germline V CDR1 and CDR2: MNHEY, SVGAGI. Between the trimmed V and J ends, which lost 0 bases and 2 bases, there was a span of 11 bases. The CDR3 here is CASSYSRQITGNTIYF. The CDR3 nucleotides read TGTGCCAGCAGTTACTCCCGACAGATCACTGGAAACACCATATATTTT.

The chain couples TRBV4-1 to TRBJ1-4; a possible D gene is TRBD1 (5 bases). V shed 6 bases and J shed 4 bases, with 15 bases lying between them. Germline values: CDR1 MGHRA, CDR2 YSYEKL. CDR3 size: 15 residues. CDR3 amino acids: CASSQTERGNEKLFF. CDR3 DNA: TGCGCCAGCAGTCAAACCGAAAGGGGTAATGAAAAACTGTTTTTT.

The chain recombines TRBV4-1 with TRBJ2-5; 8 bases agree with TRBD1. The J call may be faulty, since TRBJ2-7 better matches the DNA end. The CDR3 is made up of 15 amino acids. CDR1 and CDR2 from the germline V gene are MGHRA and YSYEKL. CDR3 region: CASSQERTGSYEQYF. The CDR3 DNA follows: TGCGCCAGCAGCCAAGAGCGGACAGGGTCCTACGAGCAGTACTTC.

This chain joins TRBV6-1 and TRBJ1-5; perhaps TRBD1 as D (5 bases). In germline, CDR1 is MNHNS, CDR2 SASEGT. Trimming pared 0 bases from V and 6 bases from J, leaving 12 bases between. The CDR3 is made up of 15 amino acids. In DNA, the CDR3 is TGTGCCAGCAGTGAAGCGACGGGGCGGGGTCAGCCCCAGCATTTT. Protein product: CASSEATGRGQPQHF.

This chain links TRBV25-1 with TRBJ1-1, with D uncertain. Per the germline V gene, CDR1 is MGHDK and CDR2 is SYGVNS. With 11 bases removed from V and 1 base from J, the gap between germline ends came to 8 bases. The CDR3 has 11 residues. CDR3: CAARGNTEAFF. The CDR3 coding sequence is TGTGCCGCCCGGGGGAACACTGAAGCTTTCTTT.

This chain uses TRBV15 with TRBJ2-3; TRBD2 might be the D (5 bases). The CDR3 is 14 residues long. CDR1 is LNHNV and CDR2 is YYDKDF in the germline V gene (reference sequence). The ends were cut back, 0 bases at V and 8 bases at J, with 12 bases in the middle. CDR3 nucleotides: TGTGCCACCAGCAGAGACCCTACTAGGGTTACGCAGTATTTT. Protein: CATSRDPTRVTQYF.

V gene TRBV20-1 combines with J gene TRBJ2-1, with D perhaps matching TRBD1 (5 bases). CDR3 length: 11 amino acids. Germline values: CDR1 DFQATT, CDR2 SNEGSKA (reference sequence). The CDR3 nucleotides are TGCTGTGGGGCAGGGTGGAATGAGCAGTTCTTC. Translating it yields CCGAGWNEQFF.

The DNA of the CDR3 is TGCGCCAGCAGCTTGAATGGAGGGGGCGAGGCCGAGCAGTACTTC. It encodes CASSLNGGGEAEQYF. The rearrangement joins TRBV5-1 to TRBJ2-7; weak D call: TRBD1 (7 bases). This CDR3 has 15 residues. CDR1 is SGHRS and CDR2 is YFSETQ in the germline V gene. V lost 1 base to trimming and J lost 6 bases, with 17 bases between them.

V gene TRBV19 combines with J gene TRBJ2-1; D gene uncertain. Germline CDR1 reads LNHDA; CDR2 reads SQIVND (reference sequence). The CDR3 has 15 amino acids. V lost 2 bases, J lost 0 bases, and 8 bases lay in between. The CDR3 region is CASSILRSSYNEQFF. CDR3 bases: TGTGCCAGTAGTATATTACGGAGCTCCTACAATGAGCAGTTCTTC.

The chain is built from TRBV6-1 and TRBJ1-5, with 7 nucleotides matching TRBD1. CDR3 length equals 15 residues. Trimming at V came to 8 bases and at J to 0 bases, leaving 7 bases not matched to a gene. The V gene's germline CDR1 is MNHNS and CDR2 SASEGT. The chain's CDR3 is CASAWDRNSNQPQHF. The CDR3 DNA reads TGTGCCAGCGCCTGGGACAGAAATAGCAATCAGCCCCAGCATTTT.

V usage is TRBV5-6 and J usage is TRBJ2-7, with D possibly being TRBD1 (5 bases). The V end lost 4 bases, the J end lost 4 bases, and 9 bases lay between the germline ends. This CDR3 contains 12 residues. Germline CDR1 reads SGHDT; CDR2 reads YYEEEE. The CDR3 region is CASSLGDYEQYF. CDR3 DNA: TGTGCCAGCAGCCTAGGGGATTACGAGCAGTACTTC.